The 14 T cell receptor beta chains below come from one sample, sequenced in a study of patients and donors after allogeneic stem cell transplantation. MiXCR was run by TCRdb on the RT-PCR reads, yielding one entry per CDR3 protein. The table has 150,000 to 200,000 distinct CDR3 sequences, about 24% seen once. Sequenced: blood, either unsorted or a sorted T cell fraction (not recorded which). The receptors come from a human donor who was either an allogeneic HSCT recipient or a stem cell or donor lymphocyte infusion donor (not recorded which). It is not recorded whose cells these are; they may come from a transplant donor.

The DNA of the CDR3 is TGTGCTTCCTCCGGCCACGAGCAGTACTTC. Its translation is CASSGHEQYF. The rearrangement joins TRBV7-9 to TRBJ2-7; D is undetermined. The CDR3 consists of 10 residues. In germline, CDR1 is SEHNR, CDR2 FQNEAQ (reference sequence).

This clonotype came up a few times. The V gene is TRBV7-2, the J gene TRBJ2-5, with D uncertain. Trimming took 0 bases from V and 5 from J, leaving 7 bases between them. CDR1 and CDR2 from the germline V gene are SGHTA and FQGNSA. This CDR3 region has 13 residues. The CDR3 DNA sequence: TGTGCCAGCAGCTTAGCGCGCCGGGAGACCCAGTACTTC. Its translation is CASSLARRETQYF.

This clonotype has just a few counts. The J gene is TRBJ1-5, the V gene TRBV6-6; D gene ambiguous. The germline V and J ends were trimmed by 5 bases and 0 bases, with 8 bases remaining between them. The CDR3 has 14 residues. Germline CDR1 is MNHNY and CDR2 is SVGAGI (reference sequence). This chain's CDR3 is CASSPTDSNQPQHF. Written as DNA, the CDR3 is TGTGCCAGCAGTCCGACGGATAGCAATCAGCCCCAGCATTTT.

This clonotype was seen a handful of times. The chain links TRBV7-2 to TRBJ2-5, with TRBD1 as a possible D gene (5 bases). The CDR3 contains 13 residues. The ends were cut back, 5 bases at V and 5 bases at J, with 12 bases in the middle. CDR1 SGHTA and CDR2 FQGNSA come from the germline V gene. This CDR3 is CASSRGIEETQYF. CDR3 DNA sequence: TGTGCCAGCAGCAGGGGAATCGAGGAGACCCAGTACTTC.

This clonotype was detected only a few times. This chain uses TRBV5-1 with TRBJ2-4; TRBD2 matches at 9 bases. CDR3 size: 18 residues. The germline gives CDR1 SGHRS, CDR2 YFSETQ. Unmatched junction bases numbered 10, after V lost 2 bases and J lost 1 base. The CDR3 nucleotides read TGCGCCAGCAGCTTCGATCGTCGAAGCGGGAGGGCCAAAAACATTCAGTACTTC. As protein: CASSFDRRSGRAKNIQYF.

The chain couples TRBV5-1 to TRBJ1-2; no reliable D call. Trimming stripped 1 base from V and 4 bases from J, with 11 bases between. CDR3 length equals 14 residues. Germline V CDR1 and CDR2: SGHRS, YFSETQ. The CDR3 DNA reads as TGCGCCAGCAGCTTGATCGTTCTGGGCTATGGCTACACCTTC. This translates into CASSLIVLGYGYTF.

V and J are TRBV27 and TRBJ2-1; 12 nucleotides agree with TRBD2. The germline CDR1 and CDR2 sequences are MNHEY and SMNVEV (reference sequence). The CDR3 runs to 16 residues. Germline trimming cut 1 base from V and 8 bases from J; bases unmatched to any gene: 6. CDR3 coding DNA: TGTGCCAGCAGTTTATTAACTAGCGGGGGGTGGTATGAGCAGTTCTTC. Protein sequence: CASSLLTSGGWYEQFF.

This chain joins TRBV7-2 and TRBJ1-1; D uncertain. This CDR3 has 15 amino acids. With 1 base removed from V and 1 base from J, the gap between germline ends came to 10 bases. From germline, CDR1 is SGHTA and CDR2 FQGNSA. The CDR3 DNA is TGTGCCAGCAGCTTAGGCTGGAGGAGGAACACTGAAGCTTTCTTT. Its translation: CASSLGWRRNTEAFF.

This clonotype was found many times. The chain recombines TRBV28 with TRBJ1-6; D gene uncertain. V was trimmed by 2 bases and J by 0 bases, leaving 8 bases between them. Germline V lookup: CDR1 MDHEN, CDR2 SYDVKM. This CDR3 contains 16 residues. The CDR3 coding sequence is TGTGCCAGCAGTTTAGCGGGGAGCTCCTATAATTCACCCCTCCACTTT. It translates to CASSLAGSSYNSPLHF.

The genes are TRBV4-1 and TRBJ2-5; the D call may be TRBD1 or TRBD2 (5 bases each). V dropped 4 bases and J dropped 1 base, with 19 bases sitting between them. The V gene's germline CDR1 is MGHRA and CDR2 YSYEKL. CDR3 size: 17 residues. The CDR3 nucleotides are TGCGCCAGCAGCCCCCATGGCCCTTGGGGGTTCCAAGAGACCCAGTACTTC. Protein sequence: CASSPHGPWGFQETQYF.

The CDR3 loop reads CASSPQQGFEQYF. CDR3 DNA: TGTGCCAGCAGTCCCCAACAGGGTTTCGAGCAGTACTTC. The chain combines TRBV6-2 or TRBV6-3 with TRBJ2-7; D possibly corresponds to TRBD1 (6 bases). Germline assignment: CDR1 MNHEY and CDR2 SVGEGT. Trimming shortened V by 5 bases and J by 6 bases, and 14 bases separated the two germline ends. CDR3 length equals 13 residues.

This chain joins TRBV20-1 and TRBJ2-3, with 7 bases aligning to TRBD2. Trimming cost V 6 bases and J 3 bases; bases outside gene matches: 18. Germline CDR1 is DFQATT and CDR2 is SNEGSKA (reference sequence). This CDR3 has 17 residues. CDR3 residues: CSAYKVWTSRRTDTQYF. CDR3 nucleotides: TGCAGTGCCTATAAAGTTTGGACTAGTAGGAGGACAGATACGCAGTATTTT.

V and J are TRBV5-1 and TRBJ2-2; possible D gene TRBD1, 6 bases. This CDR3 spans 18 amino acids. Germline V gives CDR1 SGHRS, CDR2 YFSETQ. The germline V and J ends were trimmed by 5 bases and 0 bases, with 20 bases remaining between them. The CDR3 protein is CASRGSRGWIPNTGELFF. Written as DNA, the CDR3 is TGCGCCAGCAGGGGTTCCAGGGGTTGGATCCCGAACACCGGGGAGCTGTTTTTT.

The V and J genes are TRBV20-1 and TRBJ1-2, with 7 bases fitting TRBD1. This CDR3 has 15 amino acids. Germline values: CDR1 DFQATT, CDR2 SNEGSKA (reference sequence). With 6 bases clipped from V and 2 bases from J, the junction kept 12 bases outside the gene matches. The CDR3 protein is CSATGRQGGNYGYTF. CDR3 coding DNA: TGCAGTGCCACCGGAAGACAGGGTGGAAACTATGGCTACACCTTC.